The rows below give T cell receptor beta chains drawn from one sample of a study of shared clonotypes between healthy human individuals. Assay used: immunoSEQ multiplex PCR; TCRdb lists only in-frame clones, some missing. The table has over a million clones, approximately 80% seen once. Sequencing was done on a sample of memory CD4+ T cells from PBMCs. The receptor source for this set is a young man in good health. Some clones in this sample may be carry-over from other donors' samples. CDR3s include the opening cysteine and the closing phenylalanine or tryptophan. D genes are given only for firm matches. Size values are once, few and many counts, or a class for expanded clones, and some rows have none.

cdr3_aa: CASSKLAGGNEQFF; cdr3_nt: TGTGCCAGCAGCAAACTAGCGGGTGGTAATGAGCAGTTCTTC; v_call: TRBV7-2; d_call: TRBD2; j_call: TRBJ2-1; clone_size: -
cdr3_aa: CASSEPDTSGVPLSKQYF; cdr3_nt: TGTGCCAGCAGTGAACCCGATACTAGCGGGGTCCCCCTCTCGAAACAGTACTTC; v_call: TRBV6-4; d_call: TRBD2; j_call: TRBJ2-7; clone_size: -
cdr3_aa: CASSPLDGGRSRNQPQHF; cdr3_nt: TGTGCCAGCAGCCCCCTCGACGGGGGAAGGAGTCGCAATCAGCCCCAGCATTTT; v_call: TRBV7-6; d_call: -; j_call: TRBJ1-5; clone_size: -
cdr3_aa: CASSEGVGRGSYEQYF; cdr3_nt: TGTGCCAGCAGTGAAGGAGTGGGGCGGGGGTCCTACGAGCAGTACTTC; v_call: TRBV2; d_call: TRBD2; j_call: TRBJ2-7; clone_size: -
cdr3_aa: CASSSRGGNNEQFF; cdr3_nt: TGTGCCAGCAGCTCCAGAGGGGGGAACAATGAGCAGTTCTTC; v_call: TRBV4-2; d_call: -; j_call: TRBJ2-1; clone_size: -
cdr3_aa: CASSLDPRTGMGTGELFF; cdr3_nt: TGTGCCAGCAGCTTAGACCCCCGAACAGGGATGGGAACCGGGGAGCTGTTTTTT; v_call: TRBV7-9; d_call: -; j_call: TRBJ2-2; clone_size: -
cdr3_aa: CASGLAGGSGNTIYF; cdr3_nt: TGTGCCAGCGGCCTCGCGGGCGGCTCTGGAAACACCATATATTTT; v_call: TRBV28; d_call: -; j_call: TRBJ1-3; clone_size: few
cdr3_aa: CASNDQGSNTEAFF; cdr3_nt: TGTGCCAGCAACGATCAGGGATCCAACACTGAAGCTTTCTTT; v_call: TRBV28; d_call: -; j_call: TRBJ1-1; clone_size: -
cdr3_aa: CAISGGHYYGYTF; cdr3_nt: TGTGCCATCAGTGGTGGACACTACTATGGCTACACCTTC; v_call: TRBV10-3; d_call: -; j_call: TRBJ1-2; clone_size: -
cdr3_aa: CRAATNYGYTF; cdr3_nt: TGTAGGGCAGCGACTAACTATGGCTACACCTTC; v_call: TRBV6-1; d_call: -; j_call: TRBJ1-2; clone_size: -
cdr3_aa: CASSVGFQETQYF; cdr3_nt: TGTGCCAGCAGCGTCGGCTTTCAAGAGACCCAGTACTTC; v_call: TRBV9; d_call: -; j_call: TRBJ2-5; clone_size: -
cdr3_aa: CASSLELETQYF; cdr3_nt: TGTGCCAGCAGCTTAGAATTGGAGACCCAGTACTTC; v_call: TRBV7-8; d_call: -; j_call: TRBJ2-5; clone_size: -
cdr3_aa: CSVDGLAGGPYEQYF; cdr3_nt: TGCAGCGTTGACGGACTAGCGGGAGGGCCGTACGAGCAGTACTTC; v_call: TRBV29-1; d_call: TRBD2; j_call: TRBJ2-7; clone_size: -
cdr3_aa: CASSLWVKDTEAFF; cdr3_nt: TGTGCCAGCAGTTTATGGGTTAAGGACACTGAAGCTTTCTTT; v_call: TRBV27; d_call: -; j_call: TRBJ1-1; clone_size: -
cdr3_aa: CASSLSVGGGRFLEQYF; cdr3_nt: TGTGCCAGCAGTTTATCGGTCGGGGGCGGGAGGTTCCTCGAGCAGTACTTC; v_call: TRBV28; d_call: TRBD2; j_call: TRBJ2-7; clone_size: -
cdr3_aa: CASSLQGSGANVLTF; cdr3_nt: TGTGCCAGCAGCTTACAGGGGTCCGGGGCCAACGTCCTGACTTTC; v_call: TRBV11-2; d_call: -; j_call: TRBJ2-6; clone_size: -
cdr3_aa: CATSTGGSSYEQYF; cdr3_nt: TGTGCCACCAGCACGGGAGGGAGCTCCTACGAGCAGTACTTC; v_call: TRBV15; d_call: TRBD2; j_call: TRBJ2-7; clone_size: -
cdr3_aa: CASSQLGSDTQYF; cdr3_nt: TGCGCCAGCAGCCAACTAGGCTCAGATACGCAGTATTTT; v_call: TRBV4-3; d_call: -; j_call: TRBJ2-3; clone_size: -
cdr3_aa: CASSPPGETQYF; cdr3_nt: TGTGCCAGCAGCCCCCCCGGGGAGACCCAGTACTTC; v_call: TRBV7-2; d_call: -; j_call: TRBJ2-5; clone_size: -
cdr3_aa: CASSSLSSGVSYEQYF; cdr3_nt: TGTGCCAGCAGTTCCCTCTCTAGCGGGGTGTCCTACGAGCAGTACTTC; v_call: TRBV27; d_call: TRBD2; j_call: TRBJ2-7; clone_size: once
cdr3_aa: CASSVEAGASYEQYF; cdr3_nt: TGTGCCAGCAGCGTAGAAGCGGGTGCCTCCTACGAGCAGTACTTC; v_call: TRBV9; d_call: -; j_call: TRBJ2-7; clone_size: few
cdr3_aa: CASRRPSGRGNEQFF; cdr3_nt: TGTGCCAGCAGACGTCCTAGCGGGAGGGGAAATGAGCAGTTCTTC; v_call: TRBV28; d_call: TRBD2; j_call: TRBJ2-1; clone_size: -
cdr3_aa: CASSLKSGLADSYEQYF; cdr3_nt: TGTGCCAGCAGCCTGAAGTCAGGACTAGCGGACTCCTACGAGCAGTACTTC; v_call: TRBV27; d_call: TRBD2; j_call: TRBJ2-7; clone_size: -
cdr3_aa: CASSSLRTSGRFHQGEQYF; cdr3_nt: TGTGCCAGCAGTTCTCTTAGGACTAGCGGGAGGTTTCATCAGGGCGAGCAGTACTTC; v_call: TRBV28; d_call: TRBD2; j_call: TRBJ2-7; clone_size: -
cdr3_aa: CATSREQTGTQHF; cdr3_nt: TGTGCCACCAGCAGAGAACAGACCGGGACCCAGCATTTT; v_call: TRBV15; d_call: -; j_call: TRBJ1-5; clone_size: -
cdr3_aa: CASSLARQETQYF; cdr3_nt: TGTGCCAGCAGCTTAGCGCGACAAGAGACCCAGTACTTC; v_call: TRBV7-2; d_call: -; j_call: TRBJ2-5; clone_size: -
cdr3_aa: CASSQPQHF; cdr3_nt: TGTGCCAGCAGTCAGCCCCAGCATTTT; v_call: TRBV28; d_call: -; j_call: TRBJ1-5; clone_size: few
cdr3_aa: CASSAASRTQSSYEQYF; cdr3_nt: TGTGCCAGCAGCGCCGCCTCGAGGACGCAAAGCTCCTACGAGCAGTACTTC; v_call: TRBV28; d_call: -; j_call: TRBJ2-7; clone_size: -
cdr3_aa: CSVQRTGGGSSSEQYF; cdr3_nt: TGCAGCGTTCAACGGACAGGGGGCGGTAGTTCGTCCGAGCAGTACTTC; v_call: TRBV29-1; d_call: TRBD1; j_call: TRBJ2-7; clone_size: once
cdr3_aa: CASSVSILAGGADTQYF; cdr3_nt: TGTGCCAGCAGCGTATCTATTCTAGCGGGAGGGGCAGATACGCAGTATTTT; v_call: TRBV9; d_call: TRBD2; j_call: TRBJ2-3; clone_size: -
cdr3_aa: CASSQDRGRDEQYF; cdr3_nt: TGTGCCAGCAGCCAAGATCGGGGCAGGGACGAGCAGTACTTC; v_call: TRBV4-2; d_call: -; j_call: TRBJ2-7; clone_size: -
cdr3_aa: CASSLTGQGARIYGYTF; cdr3_nt: TGTGCCAGCAGCTTAACGGGACAGGGGGCCCGCATTTATGGCTACACCTTC; v_call: TRBV11-2; d_call: TRBD1; j_call: TRBJ1-2; clone_size: -
cdr3_aa: CASSLGMETQYF; cdr3_nt: TGTGCCAGCAGCTTGGGTATGGAGACCCAGTACTTC; v_call: TRBV5-4; d_call: -; j_call: TRBJ2-5; clone_size: -
cdr3_aa: CASSARVGGSLPGANVLTF; cdr3_nt: TGTGCCAGCAGCGCCCGAGTTGGGGGTAGTTTGCCTGGGGCCAACGTCCTGACTTTC; v_call: TRBV7-8; d_call: -; j_call: TRBJ2-6; clone_size: -
cdr3_aa: CAAQGVGSEQFF; cdr3_nt: TGTGCCGCACAGGGAGTCGGGAGTGAGCAGTTCTTC; v_call: TRBV10-3; d_call: -; j_call: TRBJ2-1; clone_size: -
cdr3_aa: CASSLGDRGGNEQFF; cdr3_nt: TGTGCCAGCAGCTTAGGGGACAGGGGAGGGAATGAGCAGTTCTTC; v_call: TRBV7-2; d_call: TRBD1; j_call: TRBJ2-1; clone_size: -
cdr3_aa: CASSESGGAGANVLTF; cdr3_nt: TGCGCCAGCAGTGAGTCAGGGGGGGCTGGGGCCAACGTCCTGACTTTC; v_call: TRBV10-2; d_call: -; j_call: TRBJ2-6; clone_size: -
cdr3_aa: CSGSRRDGDTEAFF; cdr3_nt: TGCAGCGGCTCTAGGCGGGATGGGGACACTGAAGCTTTCTTT; v_call: TRBV29-1; d_call: -; j_call: TRBJ1-1; clone_size: few
cdr3_aa: CASSPGLNTGELFF; cdr3_nt: TGTGCCAGCAGCCCGGGACTTAACACCGGGGAGCTGTTTTTT; v_call: TRBV28; d_call: -; j_call: TRBJ2-2; clone_size: -
cdr3_aa: CAWSPTGVYGYTF; cdr3_nt: TGTGCCTGGAGTCCAACAGGGGTCTATGGCTACACCTTC; v_call: TRBV30; d_call: TRBD1; j_call: TRBJ1-2; clone_size: -
cdr3_aa: CASSLAPSGTIEQYF; cdr3_nt: TGCGCCAGCAGCTTGGCTCCTAGCGGTACTATCGAGCAGTACTTC; v_call: TRBV5-1; d_call: TRBD2; j_call: TRBJ2-7; clone_size: few
cdr3_aa: CASSGQANTEAFF; cdr3_nt: TGTGCCAGCAGCGGTCAGGCGAACACTGAAGCTTTCTTT; v_call: TRBV7-3; d_call: -; j_call: TRBJ1-1; clone_size: -
cdr3_aa: CASSRTKTGEVGTDTQYF; cdr3_nt: TGTGCCAGCTCCCGAACCAAGACAGGGGAGGTAGGCACAGATACGCAGTATTTT; v_call: TRBV18; d_call: TRBD1; j_call: TRBJ2-3; clone_size: once